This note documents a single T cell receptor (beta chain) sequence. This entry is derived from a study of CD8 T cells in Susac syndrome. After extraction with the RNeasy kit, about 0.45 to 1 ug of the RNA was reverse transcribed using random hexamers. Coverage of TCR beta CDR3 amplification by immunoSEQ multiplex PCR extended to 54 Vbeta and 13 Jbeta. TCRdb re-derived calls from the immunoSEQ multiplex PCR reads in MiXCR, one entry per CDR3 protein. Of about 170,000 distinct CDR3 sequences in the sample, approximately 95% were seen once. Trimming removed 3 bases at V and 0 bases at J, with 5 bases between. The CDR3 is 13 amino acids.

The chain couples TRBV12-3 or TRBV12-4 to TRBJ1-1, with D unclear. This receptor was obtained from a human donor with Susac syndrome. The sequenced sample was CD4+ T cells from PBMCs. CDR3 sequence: CASSLGVNTEAFF. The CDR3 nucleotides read TGTGCCAGCAGTTTGGGTGTGAACACTGAAGCTTTCTTT.